A single TCR beta chain is shown here with its context. The antigen remains undetermined. In germline, CDR1 is SGHTA, CDR2 FQGNSA. The CDR3 totals 14 residues. V lost 0 bases and J 4 bases, leaving 7 bases between the germline ends. This record belongs to a study of cytomegalovirus exposure and HLA in healthy donors. Primers for the PCR totalled 60 Vbeta and 13 Jbeta. Measured with immunoSEQ multiplex PCR; TCRdb has only the in-frame clones, and not every one. The sample comprises approximately 170,000 clones, around 70% of which are singletons, and about 4.7% rests with the top ten. The study, taken as a whole, reports: In a later analysis, donors in an Asian-associated ancestry cluster reportedly had fewer N-insertions in productive TCRs than the cohort mean. Three CMV-associated chains were confirmed in vitro to be specific for CMV antigens. Prior analysis indicated that the majority of TCR beta V segments exhibited productivity approximately 87% or approximately 30% of the time.

The source is a young man in good health and CMV-seropositive. The genes are TRBV7-2 and TRBJ1-5; D gene uncertain. The material sequenced was PBMCs. CDR3 region: CASSLAAANQPQHF. The CDR3 DNA is TGTGCCAGCAGCTTAGCGGCGGCAAATCAGCCCCAGCATTTT.